This T cell receptor beta chain was sequenced for a study of a mutant IDH1 vaccine in newly diagnosed glioma. Whole-study results and caveats: Of all patients, about 93% showed vaccine-induced immune responses.

Time point denoted: week 11, during vaccination. The investigators gave 300 ug of mutant IDH1 20-mer peptide in each vaccine dose, together with topical imiquimod. The table lists this clone with a few counts. Its antigen is as yet unknown. This CDR3 has 13 residues. V was cut by 6 bases and J by 2 bases, with 8 bases left in between. Germline values: CDR1 SGHDN, CDR2 FVKESK. Assay used: immunoSEQ multiplex PCR; TCRdb lists only in-frame clones, some missing. The table includes around 66,000 clones, 75% to 90% detected once. This sequence joins TRBV14 and TRBJ1-5; D possibly corresponds to TRBD1 (5 bases). The receptor's source is a man aged 45-65 years with glioma. Sample: PBMCs, taken from a glioma patient whose treatment included an IDH1 peptide vaccine. The CDR3, as DNA: TGTGCCAGCAGTTGGGGGGGCAATCAGCCCCAGCATTTT. It is translated as CASSWGGNQPQHF.